This T cell receptor (beta chain) comes out of a study of cytomegalovirus exposure and HLA in healthy donors. Overall study results and limits: In a later analysis, HLA-associated beta chains showed higher expansion and lower generation probabilities than comparable chains.

Comments on this clone: What it binds is not known.

While unrecorded immune exposures were likely, the donors were nominally healthy when sampled. This CDR3 has 11 residues. The germline gives CDR1 SEHNR, CDR2 FQNEAQ (reference sequence). V shed 5 bases and J shed 6 bases, with 8 bases lying between them. The PCR used 60 Vbeta and 13 Jbeta primers. TCRdb's copy holds only in-frame clones and misses some; the assay was immunoSEQ multiplex PCR. The sample has 80,000 to 100,000 clones; about 81% are singletons. The chain joins TRBV7-9 to TRBJ2-7; D unresolved. The sequenced material came from PBMCs. This receptor was identified in a man aged 35 to 55 in good health and CMV-seronegative. The CDR3 nucleotides are TGTGCCAGCAGCATCCAGTTCGAGCAGTACTTC. Residues: CASSIQFEQYF.